Below, 4 T cell receptor beta chains from the same sample are listed, as sequenced in a study of T cells in Graves' hyperthyroidism and ophthalmopathy. RNA transcripts yielded amplified TCR beta CDR3 regions. The HTBI primer set drove a first-round RT-PCR of the TCR CDR3. TCRdb independently ran MiXCR on the multiplex PCR reads; one entry per CDR3 protein. The repertoire holds over 500,000 distinct CDR3 sequences, with roughly 18% as singletons. The sample comprised blood. The receptor source for this set is a woman between 18 and 29 years old with Graves' ophthalmopathy.

This clonotype showed up just a few times. The V gene is TRBV28, the J gene TRBJ1-5, with D possibly TRBD1 on 5 matching bases. Trimming removed 6 bases at V and 3 bases at J, with 12 bases between. Germline V lookup: CDR1 MDHEN, CDR2 SYDVKM. The CDR3 spans 14 residues. The CDR3 DNA reads as TGTGCCAGCAGCCAGGGACGGTACAATCAGCCCCAGCATTTT. Residues: CASSQGRYNQPQHF.

This chain uses TRBV19 with TRBJ2-2; no firm D call. The CDR3 is 13 residues long. The V gene lost 4 bases and the J gene lost 6 bases, with 9 bases spanning the gap. Germline CDR1 reads LNHDA; CDR2 reads SQIVND (reference sequence). CDR3 nucleotide sequence: TGTGCCAGTAGTACCCGGTGGGCCGGGGAGCTGTTTTTT. This gives the protein CASSTRWAGELFF.

This clonotype was seen ten or more times. The chain links TRBV30 to TRBJ2-7; no firm D call. The CDR3 loop spans 11 amino acids. V lost 4 bases and J lost 5, with 9 bases in between. Germline CDR1 and CDR2: GTSNPN and SVGIG (reference sequence). As DNA, the CDR3 is TGTGCCTGGAAGGGTGAGGACGAGCAGTACTTC. As protein: CAWKGEDEQYF.

This clonotype was found many times. The rearrangement joins TRBV20-1 to TRBJ2-1, with 10 positions matching TRBD2. CDR1 is DFQATT and CDR2 is SNEGSKA in the germline V gene (reference sequence). The CDR3 covers 18 residues. V lost 5 bases to trimming and J lost 2 bases; unmatched junction nucleotides: 15. The CDR3 DNA sequence: TGCAGTGCTTACGGACTAGCGGCAAGGGAAGTCACCTACAATGAGCAGTTCTTC. Protein product: CSAYGLAAREVTYNEQFF.